The rows below give T cell receptor beta chains drawn from one sample of a study of cytomegalovirus exposure and HLA in healthy donors. Repertoires were generated with immunoSEQ multiplex PCR, while TCRdb's copy carries only in-frame clones and drops some. The profile shows roughly 200,000 clones, 86% of them singletons. Sequencing used PBMCs. The receptor set was obtained from a woman under 40 in good health and CMV-seronegative. CDR3s include the opening cysteine and the closing phenylalanine or tryptophan. A D gene is named only where the DNA matches it firmly. Expanded clones get a size class; other rows say once, few or many, or leave the size out.

V gene,clone size,D gene,J gene,CDR3 DNA,CDR3 protein
TRBV15,.,.,TRBJ2-7,TGTGCCACCAGCAGAGACCCCCGCCAGACCTACGAGCAGTACTTC,CATSRDPRQTYEQYF
TRBV7-6,.,.,TRBJ1-3,TGTGCCAGCAGCCACAGTTTCTCTGGAAACACCATATATTTT,CASSHSFSGNTIYF
TRBV6-1,.,TRBD1,TRBJ1-2,TGTGCCAGCAGCCGGGACAGTAACTATGGCTACACCTTC,CASSRDSNYGYTF
TRBV19,.,TRBD1,TRBJ1-5,TGTGCCAGTAGTATTTGGGACAGTAGCAATCAGCCCCAGCATTTT,CASSIWDSSNQPQHF
TRBV7-9,.,.,TRBJ1-4,TGTTCCAGCAGCGCTAACAGGAAACTGTTTTTT,CSSSANRKLFF
TRBV7-2,.,TRBD1,TRBJ1-6,TGTGCCTGCGGCTTAGAAAGGGGGACAGGGGATTCACCCCTCCACTTT,CACGLERGTGDSPLHF
TRBV19,.,.,TRBJ2-3,TGTGCCAGTAGTATGAACTCTAATACGCAGTATTTT,CASSMNSNTQYF
TRBV5-1,.,TRBD2,TRBJ2-3,TGCGCCAGCAGCTTGACAGCGGGGGTGGATACGCAGTATTTT,CASSLTAGVDTQYF
TRBV7-6,.,TRBD1,TRBJ1-6,TGTGCCAGCAGCTTAGAGGACAGGGGCGTATCACCCCTCCACTTT,CASSLEDRGVSPLHF
TRBV7-8,.,TRBD1,TRBJ2-7,TGTGCCAGCAGCTCCCGGGACAGTGACTACGAGCAGTACTTC,CASSSRDSDYEQYF
TRBV19,few,.,TRBJ1-5,TGTGCCAGTAGTAATACGAGGGAGGGCAATCAGCCCCAGCATTTT,CASSNTREGNQPQHF
TRBV5-4,.,TRBD2,TRBJ2-1,TGTGCCAGCAGCCCCTGGACTAGCGGGGGGGCCAGGTACAATGAGCAGTTCTTC,CASSPWTSGGARYNEQFF
TRBV11-2,few,.,TRBJ1-2,TGTGCCAGCAGCTTAGACCCGGACAGCCAATATGGCTACACCTTC,CASSLDPDSQYGYTF
TRBV28,.,.,TRBJ1-4,TGTGCCAGCAGTTTGGGGGGGGGCCTCCCCCCAAATGAAAAACTGTTTTTT,CASSLGGGLPPNEKLFF
TRBV6-1,.,TRBD2,TRBJ2-2,TGTGCCAGCAGGGTAGCGGGAGCAGGAACCGGGGAGCTGTTTTTT,CASRVAGAGTGELFF
TRBV6-1,.,.,TRBJ1-6,TGTGCCAGCAGCGAACTATCGACAACACCCCTCCACTTT,CASSELSTTPLHF
TRBV29-1,.,TRBD2,TRBJ2-1,TGCAGCGTCGGAGAACTAGCGGGACTCTACAATGAGCAGTTCTTC,CSVGELAGLYNEQFF
TRBV2,.,TRBD2,TRBJ2-3,TGTGCCAGCAACACGGGACTAGCGGGAGCGATACTCACAGATACGCAGTATTTT,CASNTGLAGAILTDTQYF
TRBV2,.,TRBD1,TRBJ1-4,TGTGCCAGCAGATGGACAGGCTTTAATGAAAAACTGTTTTTT,CASRWTGFNEKLFF
TRBV11-2,.,.,TRBJ2-3,TGTGCCAGCAACTCAATCGGGGGGCGAACAGATACGCAGTATTTT,CASNSIGGRTDTQYF
TRBV5-8,.,.,TRBJ2-3,TGTGCCAGCAGCTTGGTCAGGGAAGCAGATACGCAGTATTTT,CASSLVREADTQYF
TRBV2,.,.,TRBJ1-1,TGTGCCAGCCTCGGGGAAGGGGGTGGCACTGAAGCTTTCTTT,CASLGEGGGTEAFF
TRBV5-1,.,TRBD2,TRBJ2-3,TGCGCCAGTACCCGGGAGGGGTCGGCAGATACGCAGTATTTT,CASTREGSADTQYF
TRBV5-1,few,.,TRBJ2-1,TGCGCCAGCAGCTTGGGACTAGGTTTCAATGAGCAGTTCTTC,CASSLGLGFNEQFF
TRBV5-1,.,TRBD2,TRBJ2-1,TGCGCCAGCAGCATCGGCGGGGGGCCCAGCTCCTACAATGAGCAGTTCTTC,CASSIGGGPSSYNEQFF
TRBV7-9,.,.,TRBJ1-1,TGTGCCAGCAGCCGTCGCGTGACAGGAGTGAACACTGAAGCTTTCTTT,CASSRRVTGVNTEAFF
TRBV7-6,few,TRBD1,TRBJ2-5,TGTGCCAGCAGCCCCCGGGACAGGGGCGAGACCCAGTACTTC,CASSPRDRGETQYF
TRBV27,few,.,TRBJ1-5,TGTGCCAGCAGTTCTCTAACCTCTAGCAATCAGCCCCAGCATTTT,CASSSLTSSNQPQHF
TRBV5-6,.,TRBD2,TRBJ2-1,TGTGCCAGCAGCCGCAGCGGGGGACGCTCCTACAATGAGCAGTTCTTC,CASSRSGGRSYNEQFF
TRBV5-1,.,.,TRBJ2-3,TGCGCCAGCAGCTTGAGTGAGCGAGATACGCAGTATTTT,CASSLSERDTQYF
TRBV7-6,.,.,TRBJ2-1,TGTGCCAGCAGCTTAGCGCACAGCTCCTACAATGAGCAGTTCTTC,CASSLAHSSYNEQFF
TRBV10-3,.,.,TRBJ2-1,TGTGCCATCAGGGTTAGTGGGGGGGCGTTCAATGAGCAGTTCTTC,CAIRVSGGAFNEQFF
TRBV7-9,.,.,TRBJ2-4,TGTGCCAGCAGCCCGGGACTGGATAAAAACATTCAGTACTTC,CASSPGLDKNIQYF
TRBV6-1,.,TRBD2,TRBJ2-5,TGTGCCAGCAACCGTAGGGAGGGTCGGGAGACCCAGTACTTC,CASNRREGRETQYF
TRBV5-5,.,.,TRBJ1-1,TGTGCCAGCAGCTTTTTGGAGCGGATGAACACTGAAGCTTTCTTT,CASSFLERMNTEAFF
TRBV28,few,TRBD1,TRBJ1-2,TGTGCCAGCAGCCACGGGACAGGCGCTAACTATGGCTACACCTTC,CASSHGTGANYGYTF
TRBV27,.,TRBD1,TRBJ2-7,TGTGCCAGCAGTTACCAGGGGACAGGGCTCTACGAGCAGTACTTC,CASSYQGTGLYEQYF
TRBV6-1,.,.,TRBJ1-6,TGTGCCACCCCGAGGAGGGAGGGACGCTCACCCCTCCACTTT,CATPRREGRSPLHF
TRBV19,.,TRBD1,TRBJ2-7,TGTGCCAGTAGTATCAATCCCGGGACAGGATACGAGCAGTACTTC,CASSINPGTGYEQYF
TRBV20-1,.,.,TRBJ2-1,TGCAGTGCTACTCGGAATGAGCAGTTCTTC,CSATRNEQFF